This TCR beta chain came from a study of blood T cell repertoires in COVID-19. Study details: T cells, B-cell-depleted T cells, or PBMCs provided the cDNA or gDNA that served as material.

Per the authors' pipeline: Amplification of reference gene primers provided the estimated nucleated cell counts. The repertoire was sequenced with immunoSEQ multiplex PCR; TCRdb's copy has only in-frame clones and lacks some. V and J calls and clone size are copied from that table; D and trimming were computed from the DNA. Counted here are some 260,000 clones, 88% occurring once; the ten biggest clones make up around 0.99%. The CDR3 has 14 amino acids. CDR1 and CDR2 (germline): SGHVS, FQNEAQ. V was clipped by 1 base and J by 0 bases, with 7 bases between them. The rearrangement uses TRBV7-8 and TRBJ2-7; the D gene is possibly TRBD1 (6 bases). The sequence was collected from a woman between 40 and 50 years old who had recovered from COVID-19. The specimen sequenced was peripheral blood. DNA of the CDR3: TGTGCCAGCAGCTTAGGGACAGTCTCCTACGAGCAGTACTTC. Protein: CASSLGTVSYEQYF.